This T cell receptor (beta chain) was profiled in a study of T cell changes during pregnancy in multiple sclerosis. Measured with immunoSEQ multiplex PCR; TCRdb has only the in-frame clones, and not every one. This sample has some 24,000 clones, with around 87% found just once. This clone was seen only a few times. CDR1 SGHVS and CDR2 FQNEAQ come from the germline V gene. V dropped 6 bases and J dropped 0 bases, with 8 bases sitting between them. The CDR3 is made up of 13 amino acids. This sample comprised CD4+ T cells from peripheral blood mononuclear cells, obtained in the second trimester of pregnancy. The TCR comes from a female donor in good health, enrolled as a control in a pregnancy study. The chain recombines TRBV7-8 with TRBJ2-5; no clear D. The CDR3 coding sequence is TGTGCCAGCAGTCCTTATAACCAAGAGACCCAGTACTTC. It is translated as CASSPYNQETQYF.